This T cell receptor beta chain originates from a study of blood T cell repertoires in COVID-19. Study information: Spain, Italy and the United States supplied samples that represented acute and convalescent COVID-19.

Generated by immunoSEQ multiplex PCR, the TCRdb table keeps only in-frame clones and is missing some. The table lists 55,000 to 95,000 clones, roughly 80% of them singletons, with 1.5% to 2% in the top ten. This clone came up a few times. Germline lookup yields CDR1 LNHDA and CDR2 SQIVND (reference sequence). This CDR3 has 16 residues. V lost 2 bases and J lost 0, with 11 bases in between. Material: peripheral blood. This chain uses TRBV19 with TRBJ1-5; D ambiguous. The receptor was derived from a woman aged 55-75 years with acute or convalescent COVID-19. CDR3 DNA sequence: TGTGCCAGTAGTATAACGAGGATGGGTAGCAATCAGCCCCAGCATTTT. Its protein product is CASSITRMGSNQPQHF.